This T cell receptor (beta chain) is drawn from a study of beta chain features in type 1 diabetes. At the level of the study: Cell yields, gender and age were comparable in patients and healthy donors. Examination of sorted cells across all samples involved 100 million or so cells. Study conclusions and caveats: High-TCR-expressing cells could be over-represented by cDNA sequencing. Type 1 diabetes patients had TCRB CDR3s that were shorter (moderately but significantly so) in all four CD4+ subsets. Naive, central memory and Treg TCRB repertoires appeared more alike in patients than in healthy donors.

As concerns this clone: Its target is unknown.

The entirety of the isolated RNA underwent reverse transcription, so expressed TCRB transcripts were sequenced. The protocol was immunoSEQ multiplex PCR, while the TCRdb copy is restricted to in-frame clones and leaves out a portion. The table lists about 16,000 clones, under 80% of them singletons. CDR1 and CDR2 (germline): SGHDT, YYEEEE. The V end was cut by 4 bases, the J end by 7 bases, with 12 bases between. The CDR3 runs to 13 residues. This clonotype was sampled from a man aged 30 to 39 with type 1 diabetes. The rearrangement joins TRBV5-6 to TRBJ2-1, with D unresolved. Sequenced: stem cell memory CD4+ T cells from blood. CDR3: CASSPQQRNEQFF. The CDR3 DNA is TGTGCCAGCAGCCCGCAACAGAGAAATGAGCAGTTCTTC.